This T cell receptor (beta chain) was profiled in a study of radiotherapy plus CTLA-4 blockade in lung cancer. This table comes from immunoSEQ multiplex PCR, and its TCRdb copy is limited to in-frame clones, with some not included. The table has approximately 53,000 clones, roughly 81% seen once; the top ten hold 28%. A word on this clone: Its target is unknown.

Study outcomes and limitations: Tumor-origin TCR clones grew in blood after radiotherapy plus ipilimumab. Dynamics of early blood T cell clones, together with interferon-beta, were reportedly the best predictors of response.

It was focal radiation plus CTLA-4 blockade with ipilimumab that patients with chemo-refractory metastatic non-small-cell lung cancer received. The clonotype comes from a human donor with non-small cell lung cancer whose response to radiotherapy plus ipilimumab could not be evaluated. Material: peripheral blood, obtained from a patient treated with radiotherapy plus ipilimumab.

CDR3 sequence (DNA): TGCAGCGTCGCCGGGACAGGCGAGCAGTACTTC. This gives the protein CSVAGTGEQYF. The V and J genes are TRBV29-1 and TRBJ2-7, with 8 bases that match TRBD1. Germline assignment: CDR1 SQVTM and CDR2 ANQGSEA. V dropped 6 bases and J dropped 6; count of bases not matched to a gene: 4. The CDR3 extends over 11 amino acids.